The 32 T cell receptor beta chains in this list originate from one sample, sequenced in a study of shared clonotypes between healthy human individuals. Some clones are missing from TCRdb's copy, which holds only in-frame ones; the method was immunoSEQ multiplex PCR. This sample has millions of clones, with 85% to 95% found just once. Input material: naive CD4+ T cells sorted from blood. The subset is: CD45RA+ positively selected. The receptors originated from a young man in good health.

This clone was detected only once. The gene calls are TRBV10-2 and TRBJ2-7, with D hard to call. V lost 3 bases and J 2 bases, leaving 8 bases between the germline ends. Germline values: CDR1 WSHSY, CDR2 SAAADI. CDR3 length: 13 amino acids. The CDR3 DNA reads as TGCGCCAGCAGTGACTCCGGGCCCTACGAGCAGTACTTC. Its protein is CASSDSGPYEQYF.

As to this clone: Other DNA variants within this sample encode the same CDR3. The rearrangement joins TRBV6-5 to TRBJ1-5; weak D call: TRBD1 (6 bases). The CDR3 extends over 13 amino acids. Trimming removed 5 bases from V and 3 bases from J, with 8 bases in between. The germline V gene encodes CDR1 MNHEY and CDR2 SVGAGI. In DNA form, the CDR3 reads TGTGCCAGCAGTAGGGGGTCCAATCAGCCCCAGCATTTT. Its protein product is CASSRGSNQPQHF.

V is TRBV5-1 and J is TRBJ2-5; 10 bases agree with TRBD2. The CDR3 runs 15 residues. In germline, CDR1 is SGHRS, CDR2 YFSETQ. Losses at the gene ends were 3 bases for V and 5 bases for J; bases not matched to a gene: 7. In DNA, the CDR3 is TGCGCCAGCAGCTCCACGCTAGCGGGAGCGGAGACCCAGTACTTC. This sequence encodes CASSSTLAGAETQYF.

This clone appeared once. The chain has TRBV5-1 and TRBJ2-7, with D possibly being TRBD1 (5 bases). Germline loops: CDR1 SGHRS, CDR2 YFSETQ. The CDR3 is 17 residues long. Trimming removed 3 bases at V and 0 bases at J, with 19 bases between. Written as DNA, the CDR3 is TGCGCCAGCAGCTGGGGCCCTCAGGGAATGGGCTCCTACGAGCAGTACTTC. Translated: CASSWGPQGMGSYEQYF.

Notes on this clone: A much larger clone sits a single nucleotide away, making a read error possible. This sample includes further DNA sequences coding for the same CDR3. V gene TRBV6-5 combines with J gene TRBJ2-5, with D hard to call. The CDR3 has 11 amino acids. Trimming cost V 6 bases and J 3 bases, with 5 bases left between them. Germline V gene sequence: CDR1 MNHEY, CDR2 SVGAGI. This chain's CDR3 is CASSREETQYF. The DNA of the CDR3 is TGTGCCAGCAGCCGAGAAGAGACCCAGTACTTC.

The CDR3 DNA is TGTGCCAGCAGCCCCCAGGCCCTATTGAACACTGGGGCTTTCTTT. Amino acids: CASSPQALLNTGAFF. The chain uses TRBV7-8 and TRBJ1-1; no reliable D call. The germline V gene encodes CDR1 SGHVS and CDR2 FQNEAQ. Trimming pared 5 bases from V and 11 bases from J, leaving 24 bases between. This CDR3 spans 15 amino acids.

This clone was seen a single time. The junction departs from germline at one end; a sequencing error may be responsible. This chain connects TRBV6-5 to TRBJ2-7; 9 bases are a match to TRBD2. Germline lookup yields CDR1 MNHEY and CDR2 SVGAGI. The CDR3 is 10 residues long. The CDR3 DNA is TGTGCCAGCAGACCGGGACTAGCTATCTTC. The encoded protein is CASRPGLAIF.

The rearrangement uses TRBV2 and TRBJ1-5; D is undetermined. There are 13 residues in the CDR3. Germline lookup yields CDR1 SNHLY and CDR2 FYNNEI. The V gene lost 1 base and the J gene lost 7 bases, with 8 bases spanning the gap. The DNA for the CDR3 is TGTGCCAGCAGTGAAGAGGGAGACCAGCCCCAGCATTTT. Encoded protein: CASSEEGDQPQHF.

V gene TRBV6-6 combines with J gene TRBJ1-2; D not certain. V lost 6 bases and J lost 4, with 18 bases in between. The CDR3 contains 15 residues. Germline V gene lookup returns CDR1 MNHNY and CDR2 SVGAGI (reference sequence). The CDR3 DNA reads as TGTGCCAGCAGGAAGGAACAAGCTACACCCTATGGCTACACCTTC. It codes for CASRKEQATPYGYTF.

The V and J genes are TRBV7-2 and TRBJ2-7, with 11 nucleotides matching TRBD2. Trimming took 4 bases from V and 0 from J; bases not matched to a gene: 11. The CDR3 covers 18 residues. Germline V gene sequence: CDR1 SGHTA, CDR2 FQGNSA. This CDR3 reads CASSSVGLAGGSSYEQYF. CDR3 coding DNA: TGTGCCAGCAGCTCAGTAGGGCTAGCGGGGGGAAGCTCCTACGAGCAGTACTTC.

The V and J genes are TRBV7-9 and TRBJ2-7; 7 bases map to TRBD1. The CDR3 covers 15 residues. CDR1 SEHNR and CDR2 FQNEAQ come from the germline V gene (reference sequence). V dropped 2 bases and J dropped 5; count of bases not matched to a gene: 9. This chain's CDR3 is CASSLLFDRVNEQYF. CDR3 DNA: TGTGCCAGCAGCTTACTATTCGACAGGGTAAACGAGCAGTACTTC.

Comments on this clone: Other DNA variants within this sample encode the same CDR3. The V call is TRBV6-6, the J call TRBJ2-2, with a weak D call TRBD2 (6 bases). Trimming took 2 bases from V and 7 from J, leaving 8 bases between them. Looked up from germline, CDR1 is MNHNY and CDR2 is SVGAGI (reference sequence). The length of the CDR3 is 13 residues. This chain's CDR3 is CASSYPGGGELFF. DNA for the CDR3: TGTGCCAGCAGTTACCCCGGGGGCGGGGAGCTGTTTTTT.

About this clone: This specimen includes other DNA sequences encoding the same CDR3. This chain joins TRBV7-2 and TRBJ2-1; D gene unclear. Germline V gives CDR1 SGHTA, CDR2 FQGNSA. The CDR3 runs to 15 residues. The V end was cut by 5 bases, the J end by 0 bases, with 11 bases between. The CDR3 nucleotides read TGTGCCAGCAGCCCAGGCGGAAGCTCCTACAATGAGCAGTTCTTC. This gives the protein CASSPGGSSYNEQFF.

The chain recombines TRBV7-2 with TRBJ1-1, with 9 bases matching TRBD1. J was trimmed by 5 bases and V by 5 bases; bases with no gene match: 9. In germline, CDR1 is SGHTA, CDR2 FQGNSA. CDR3 length: 15 amino acids. Here the CDR3 DNA reads TGTGCCAGCAGCCTGAAACAGGGGGCTAGGACTGAAGCTTTCTTT. Protein sequence: CASSLKQGARTEAFF.

The genes are TRBV4-2 and TRBJ2-1, with 11 bases matching TRBD2. CDR3 length: 20 amino acids. V shed 0 bases and J 6 bases; nucleotides not matched to a gene: 16. Per the germline V gene, CDR1 is LGHNA and CDR2 is YNFKEQ. CDR3 loop: CASSQDLRPSGGSSLNEQFF. DNA of the CDR3: TGTGCCAGCAGCCAAGATCTTAGGCCTAGCGGGGGGTCCTCTCTCAATGAGCAGTTCTTC.

Here the CDR3 reads CASSVGNAVEKLFF. In DNA, the CDR3 is TGTGCCAGCAGCGTGGGTAATGCGGTTGAAAAACTGTTTTTT. The chain recombines TRBV9 with TRBJ1-4; D is uncertain. Trimming took 2 bases from V and 7 from J, leaving 12 bases between them. CDR1 and CDR2 (germline): SGDLS, YYNGEE. CDR3 size: 14 residues.

The J gene is TRBJ2-1, the V gene TRBV10-3; 8 bases are shared with TRBD2. V lost 4 bases, J lost 6 bases, and 11 bases stayed unmatched. Germline V gives CDR1 ENHRY, CDR2 SYGVKD. CDR3 length: 16 residues. The CDR3 nucleotides are TGTGCCATCAGTGCCATGAGGGGACTAGTGAGCAATGAGCAGTTCTTC. Protein: CAISAMRGLVSNEQFF.

The chain couples TRBV11-2 to TRBJ2-5, with a tentative D call TRBD2 (5 bases). The CDR3 contains 14 residues. Germline-derived CDR1 and CDR2 are SGHAT and FQNNGV. Trimming removed 5 bases from V and 3 bases from J, with 13 bases in between. The CDR3 nucleotides read TGTGCCAGCAGCAACTACGGGATGAAAGAGACCCAGTACTTC. Translated: CASSNYGMKETQYF. The full variable domain, rest sourced from reference TRBV11-2 and TRBJ2-5, is EAGVAQSPRYKIIEKRQSVAFWCNPISGHATLYWYQQILGQGPKLLIQFQNNGVVDDSQLPKDRFSAERLKGVDSTLKIQPAKLEDSAVYLCASSNYGMKETQYFGPGTRLLVL.

As DNA, the CDR3 is TGTGCCAGCAGCTTTCGGGACAGGGACTACTCTGGGGCCAACGTCCTGACTTTC. As protein: CASSFRDRDYSGANVLTF. The chain combines TRBV5-6 with TRBJ2-6, with 9 positions matching TRBD1. Germline values: CDR1 SGHDT, CDR2 YYEEEE. After removal of 2 bases from V and 0 bases from J, the junction contained 6 bases not matched to a gene. CDR3 size: 18 residues.

The genes are TRBV5-4 and TRBJ1-5; no clear D gene. Trimming pared 2 bases from V and 2 bases from J, leaving 11 bases between. This CDR3 has 15 amino acids. Germline V gene lookup returns CDR1 SGHNT and CDR2 YYREEE (reference sequence). CDR3 amino acids: CASSLAGIGNQPQHF. As DNA, the CDR3 is TGTGCCAGCAGCTTAGCGGGGATCGGCAATCAGCCCCAGCATTTT.

The rearrangement uses TRBV7-9 and TRBJ2-5; D gene uncertain. This CDR3 comprises 14 residues. Germline lookup yields CDR1 SEHNR and CDR2 FQNEAQ (reference sequence). V dropped 6 bases and J dropped 5 bases, with 16 bases sitting between them. In DNA form, the CDR3 reads TGTGCCAGCAGTACCGTCGGGTTTCAGGAGACCCAGTACTTC. It specifies CASSTVGFQETQYF.

The chain carries TRBV2 and TRBJ1-3; D call uncertain. The CDR3 runs 17 residues. V lost 3 bases, J lost 0 bases, and 15 bases lay in between. Germline V gene data show CDR1 as SNHLY and CDR2 as FYNNEI. CDR3 bases: TGTGCCAGCAGTGAGTTGCGGCCGGAGCTCTCTGGAAACACCATATATTTT. Protein: CASSELRPELSGNTIYF.

The chain is built from TRBV19 and TRBJ2-4, with 9 bases fitting TRBD2. This CDR3 contains 12 residues. Germline CDR1 reads LNHDA; CDR2 reads SQIVND (reference sequence). Trimming at V came to 5 bases and at J to 14 bases, leaving 7 bases not matched to a gene. As DNA, the CDR3 is TGTGCCAGTAGTTCAGCGGGAGGTATCGAGTACTTC. Translating it yields CASSSAGGIEYF.

The chain recombines TRBV2 with TRBJ2-5; D might be TRBD1 or TRBD2, each matching 5 bases. CDR3 length: 13 residues. Per germline, CDR1 SNHLY and CDR2 FYNNEI. V shed 6 bases and J shed 4 bases, with 12 bases lying between them. The CDR3 DNA sequence: TGTGCCAGCAGGGGGCAGAGCGGAGAGACCCAGTACTTC. It yields the protein CASRGQSGETQYF. Full variable domain (remainder filled in from reference TRBV2 and TRBJ2-5): EPEVTQTPSHQVTQMGQEVILRCVPISNHLYFYWYRQILGQKVEFLVSFYNNEISEKSEIFDDQFSVERPDGSNFTLKIRSTKLEDSAMYFCASRGQSGETQYFGPGTRLLVL.

The rearrangement joins TRBV6-1 to TRBJ2-7; 7 bases match TRBD1. CDR3 length: 17 amino acids. V lost 4 bases, J lost 3 bases, and 15 bases stayed unmatched. The germline V gene encodes CDR1 MNHNS and CDR2 SASEGT. The CDR3 DNA follows: TGTGCCAGCAGTGCTACCTCGACAGGGCCCCGACGCTACGAGCAGTACTTC. Protein product: CASSATSTGPRRYEQYF.

The CDR3 here is CASSPHRGGISHEQYF. The CDR3 DNA reads TGTGCCAGCAGCCCACACAGGGGCGGGATTTCCCACGAGCAGTACTTC. The rearrangement uses TRBV7-2 and TRBJ2-7, with D maybe TRBD1 (7 bases). The germline CDR1 and CDR2 sequences are SGHTA and FQGNSA. CDR3 length equals 16 residues. Trimming pared 5 bases from V and 5 bases from J, leaving 22 bases between.

The chain has TRBV9 and TRBJ1-2, with 10 bases that match TRBD1. CDR3 length: 15 amino acids. Germline trimming cut 0 bases from V and 3 bases from J; bases unmatched to any gene: 2. In germline, CDR1 is SGDLS, CDR2 YYNGEE. Here the CDR3 DNA reads TGTGCCAGCAGCGTAGGAGGGACAGGGGACTATGGCTACACCTTC. This sequence encodes CASSVGGTGDYGYTF.

This chain connects TRBV7-2 to TRBJ2-5; 7 positions agree with TRBD2. This CDR3 comprises 13 residues. Germline lookup yields CDR1 SGHTA and CDR2 FQGNSA. The junction had 6 bases not matched to a gene; V was cut back by 2 bases and J by 9 bases. This CDR3 is CASSLSGTRAQYF. The CDR3 nucleotides read TGTGCCAGCAGCTTAAGCGGGACGAGGGCCCAGTACTTC. The variable domain in full, with the rest retrieved from reference TRBV7-2 and TRBJ2-5, is GAGVSQSPSNKVTEKGKDVELRCDPISGHTALYWYRQSLGQGLEFLIYFQGNSAPDKSGLPSDRFSAERTGGSVSTLTIQRTQQEDSAVYLCASSLSGTRAQYFGPGTRLLVL.

This chain joins TRBV21-1 and TRBJ1-6. TRBV21-1 is deemed a pseudogene. This CDR3 has 11 amino acids. The DNA for the CDR3 is TGTGCCAGCAGCGGGAATTCACCCCTCCACTTT. Protein: CASSGNSPLHF.

This rearrangement joins TRBV6-1 to TRBJ2-4; 8 positions agree with TRBD1. V shed 6 bases and J 3 bases; nucleotides not matched to a gene: 19. There are 19 residues in the CDR3. The V gene's germline CDR1 is MNHNS and CDR2 SASEGT. The CDR3 protein is CASSEPVWTGTHFKNIQYF. DNA for the CDR3: TGTGCCAGCAGCGAACCAGTGTGGACAGGGACCCACTTCAAAAACATTCAGTACTTC.

The V call is TRBV6-6, the J call TRBJ2-3; no clear D gene. Germline V lookup: CDR1 MNHNY, CDR2 SVGAGI (reference sequence). The CDR3 loop spans 14 amino acids. Trimming removed 2 bases at V and 0 bases at J, with 6 bases between. CDR3 DNA: TGTGCCAGCAGTTACGGCGGTAGCACAGATACGCAGTATTTT. It encodes CASSYGGSTDTQYF.

Of note for this clone: The same CDR3 is also encoded by other DNA sequences in this sample. The chain carries TRBV7-2 and TRBJ2-7, with 7 bases fitting TRBD1. Per germline, CDR1 SGHTA and CDR2 FQGNSA. With V trimmed by 4 bases and J by 2 bases, 5 bases remained unmatched. CDR3 size: 14 residues. CDR3: CASSSGTVTYEQYF. The CDR3 DNA sequence: TGTGCCAGCAGCTCTGGGACAGTTACCTACGAGCAGTACTTC.